Shown below are 28 T cell receptor beta chains from a single sample sequenced in a study of blood T cell repertoires in COVID-19. Sequencing was performed with immunoSEQ multiplex PCR; in TCRdb, only in-frame clones are kept and a portion is missing. The table includes 250,000 or so clones, 85% to 95% detected once. Sequenced sample: peripheral blood. Receptors originate from a man aged 25-40 years with COVID-19, enrolled during active disease.

The chain couples TRBV5-1 to TRBJ2-2; 12 bases align to TRBD1. CDR1 and CDR2 from the germline V gene are SGHRS and YFSETQ. This CDR3 comprises 20 residues. V gave up 9 bases and J gave up 1 base; unmatched junction bases: 19. CDR3 nucleotide sequence: TGCGCCACCACCAAAGCTCCCCGGGACAGGGGGCATAGGAACACCGGGGAGCTGTTTTTT. Amino acids: CATTKAPRDRGHRNTGELFF.

The CDR3 sequence is CASRTKRAGEQFF. In DNA form, the CDR3 reads TGTGCCAGCCGGACCAAGCGGGCAGGTGAGCAGTTCTTC. The chain is built from TRBV6-5 and TRBJ2-1; D might be TRBD2 (6 bases). The CDR3 contains 13 residues. Germline loops: CDR1 MNHEY, CDR2 SVGAGI. Trimming cost V 8 bases and J 9 bases, with 17 bases left between them.

The chain recombines TRBV11-3 with TRBJ2-1; 13 bases are shared with TRBD2. V was pared by 0 bases and J by 9 bases, with 2 bases of the junction left unmatched. The V gene's germline CDR1 is SGHNT and CDR2 YENEEA. This CDR3 is built from 15 residues. The CDR3 coding sequence is TGTGCCAGCAGCTTAGAGGGGACTAGCGGGGTTGAGCAGTTCTTC. Translating it yields CASSLEGTSGVEQFF. Full variable domain (rest looked up from reference TRBV11-3 and TRBJ2-1): EAGVVQSPRYKIIEKKQPVAFWCNPISGHNTLYWYLQNLGQGPELLIRYENEEAVDDSQLPKDRFSAERLKGVDSTLKIQPAELGDSAVYLCASSLEGTSGVEQFFGPGTRLTVL.

The chain recombines TRBV24-1 with TRBJ1-4; a weak D match, TRBD1 (5 bases). V dropped 4 bases and J dropped 4 bases, with 12 bases sitting between them. The CDR3 spans 15 residues. The V gene's germline CDR1 is KGHDR and CDR2 SFDVKD. CDR3: CATSDLGQGNEKLFF. The CDR3 DNA reads TGTGCCACCAGTGACCTAGGCCAGGGTAATGAAAAACTGTTTTTT.

The chain joins TRBV24-1 to TRBJ1-1; TRBD1 agrees at 8 bases. V dropped 4 bases and J dropped 5; count of bases not matched to a gene: 2. The CDR3 is 13 residues long. Germline-derived CDR1 and CDR2 are KGHDR and SFDVKD. Here the CDR3 reads CATSDGQGTEAFF. CDR3 sequence (DNA): TGTGCCACCAGTGACGGACAGGGAACTGAAGCTTTCTTT.

This rearrangement joins TRBV7-2 to TRBJ1-5, with a possible D match to TRBD1 (5 bases). The CDR3 is made up of 13 amino acids. V shed 3 bases and J shed 3 bases, with 6 bases lying between them. Looked up from germline, CDR1 is SGHTA and CDR2 is FQGNSA. The CDR3 bases are TGTGCCAGCAGCTTCAGGGTCAATCAGCCCCAGCATTTT. Its protein is CASSFRVNQPQHF.

The chain is built from TRBV18 and TRBJ1-4; 10 bases fit TRBD1. Looked up from germline, CDR1 is KGHSH and CDR2 is LQKENI. J was trimmed by 6 bases and V by 0 bases; bases with no gene match: 1. The CDR3 sequence is 15 residues long. CDR3 residues: CASSPPGQGYEKLFF. The CDR3 DNA sequence: TGTGCCAGCTCACCACCGGGACAGGGGTATGAAAAACTGTTTTTT. Supplemented by reference TRBV18 and TRBJ1-4, the full variable domain reads NAGVMQNPRHLVRRRGQEARLRCSPMKGHSHVYWYRQLPEEGLKFMVYLQKENIIDESGMPKERFSAEFPKEGPSILRIQQVVRGDSAAYFCASSPPGQGYEKLFFGSGTQLSVL.

The chain carries TRBV7-2 and TRBJ2-1, with 10 bases that match TRBD2. The CDR3 is 17 amino acids. Germline loops: CDR1 SGHTA, CDR2 FQGNSA. V lost 5 bases, J lost 7 bases, and 14 bases stayed unmatched. CDR3 loop: CASSLGRILAGVNEQFF. CDR3 nucleotide sequence: TGTGCCAGCAGCCTAGGTCGTATTCTAGCGGGGGTGAATGAGCAGTTCTTC.

V is TRBV30 and J is TRBJ2-3, with D hard to call. Trimming left V 4 bases short and J 1 base short, with 9 bases between. CDR3 length: 13 amino acids. Germline assignment: CDR1 GTSNPN and CDR2 SVGIG (reference sequence). The CDR3: CAWMGVGTDTQYF. The CDR3 coding sequence is TGTGCCTGGATGGGCGTGGGCACAGATACGCAGTATTTT.

The CDR3 DNA sequence: TGCAGCGTACTCCCCAACCCTGCCTTATCTGGGGCCAACGTCCTGACTTTC. Protein: CSVLPNPALSGANVLTF. The chain carries TRBV29-1 and TRBJ2-6, with D hard to call. Trimming removed 6 bases at V and 1 base at J, with 19 bases between. Germline V gene sequence: CDR1 SQVTM, CDR2 ANQGSEA. This CDR3 spans 17 amino acids.

V usage is TRBV7-9 and J usage is TRBJ1-6; possibly TRBD1 for D (6 bases). The V gene's germline CDR1 is SEHNR and CDR2 FQNEAQ (reference sequence). The V end lost 2 bases, the J end lost 8 bases, and 10 bases lay between the germline ends. The CDR3 consists of 14 residues. The CDR3 reads CASSLTGSHSPLHF. The CDR3, as DNA: TGTGCCAGCAGCTTAACAGGGAGCCATTCACCCCTCCACTTT.

This clone has just a few counts. The chain couples TRBV29-1 to TRBJ2-7; the D gene is possibly TRBD1 (6 bases). CDR1 and CDR2 (germline): SQVTM, ANQGSEA. Trimming removed 7 bases at V and 1 base at J, with 11 bases between. The CDR3 runs to 12 residues. CDR3 DNA: TGCAGCGGGACAGACATTTCCTACGAGCAGTACTTC. Translation: CSGTDISYEQYF.

The chain has TRBV4-1 and TRBJ1-1, with a tentative D call TRBD1 (5 bases). In germline, CDR1 is MGHRA, CDR2 YSYEKL. The CDR3 totals 15 residues. With 0 bases removed from V and 4 bases from J, the gap between germline ends came to 12 bases. DNA of the CDR3: TGCGCCAGCAGCCAAGATCCCGCAGGGCGCACTGAAGCTTTCTTT. Its translation is CASSQDPAGRTEAFF.

This chain uses TRBV18 with TRBJ2-5, with D unclear. The CDR3 covers 14 residues. Per germline, CDR1 KGHSH and CDR2 LQKENI. V dropped 2 bases and J dropped 1 base, with 8 bases sitting between them. The CDR3 sequence: CASSPGATQETQYF. CDR3 bases: TGTGCCAGCTCACCAGGAGCCACCCAAGAGACCCAGTACTTC.

The chain has TRBV27 and TRBJ2-7; TRBD2 aligns across 9 bases. The CDR3 is 15 amino acids. The germline CDR1 and CDR2 sequences are MNHEY and SMNVEV (reference sequence). V trimming: 6 bases; J trimming: 3 bases; junction bases outside the gene matches: 9. The CDR3, as DNA: TGTGCCAGCAGGAATGTAGCGGGGGACCGCTACGAGCAGTACTTC. This encodes CASRNVAGDRYEQYF.

The chain combines TRBV7-9 with TRBJ1-2; 12 bases align to TRBD1. CDR1 and CDR2 from the germline V gene are SEHNR and FQNEAQ (reference sequence). CDR3 size: 18 residues. The trim removed 1 base at V and 2 bases at J, leaving 8 bases unmatched. This CDR3 is CASSLVGTGGFGNYGYTF. The CDR3 DNA is TGTGCCAGCAGCTTAGTTGGGACAGGGGGCTTCGGGAACTATGGCTACACCTTC.

The V call is TRBV19, the J call TRBJ1-3, with D perhaps matching TRBD1 (6 bases). CDR3 length: 15 residues. V lost 3 bases and J 2 bases, leaving 11 bases between the germline ends. CDR1 LNHDA and CDR2 SQIVND come from the germline V gene (reference sequence). The CDR3 region has the DNA TGTGCCAGTAGTATCTACCCAGGGGCTGGAAACACCATATATTTT. It yields the protein CASSIYPGAGNTIYF.

V and J are TRBV29-1 and TRBJ2-3; unclear D gene. Germline lookup yields CDR1 SQVTM and CDR2 ANQGSEA. This CDR3 is built from 12 residues. V lost 3 bases and J lost 3, with 7 bases in between. In DNA, the CDR3 is TGCAGCGTTGAGTACGGGACAGATACGCAGTATTTT. Protein product: CSVEYGTDTQYF.

The chain has TRBV5-6 and TRBJ2-1, with D maybe TRBD2 (6 bases). The CDR3 loop spans 12 amino acids. Trimming cost V 5 bases and J 10 bases, with 13 bases left between them. From germline, CDR1 is SGHDT and CDR2 YYEEEE. The chain's CDR3 is CASRSLAAEQFF. The DNA of the CDR3 is TGTGCCAGCAGGTCACTAGCAGCCGAGCAGTTCTTC.

The rearrangement joins TRBV11-2 to TRBJ2-2, with a weak D call TRBD1 (6 bases). Trimming pared 4 bases from V and 6 bases from J, leaving 15 bases between. This CDR3 region has 15 residues. Germline V gene sequence: CDR1 SGHAT, CDR2 FQNNGV. CDR3: CASSYYRERAGELFF. CDR3 coding DNA: TGTGCCAGCAGCTATTACAGGGAAAGGGCCGGGGAGCTGTTTTTT.

The CDR3 protein is CASSSTGQGYTF. In nucleotides, the CDR3 is TGTGCCAGCAGTTCGACAGGCCAGGGCTACACCTTC. The chain has TRBV6-5 and TRBJ1-2; a possible D gene is TRBD1 (6 bases). Trimming took off 4 bases at V and 8 bases at J, with 11 bases between the two ends. In germline, CDR1 is MNHEY, CDR2 SVGAGI. This CDR3 region has 12 residues.

The CDR3 DNA sequence: TGTGCCAGCAGCTTGGAGGGGACTAGCGGGGCAGATACGCAGTATTTT. Protein product: CASSLEGTSGADTQYF. This chain joins TRBV5-4 and TRBJ2-3; TRBD2 aligns across 13 bases. Germline-derived CDR1 and CDR2 are SGHNT and YYREEE (reference sequence). The junction had 2 bases not matched to a gene; V was cut back by 0 bases and J by 4 bases. The CDR3 sequence is 16 residues long.

In this sample, this clone turned up a few times. The chain couples TRBV6-5 to TRBJ2-4; a weak D match, TRBD2 (5 bases). Trimming stripped 7 bases from V and 3 bases from J, with 16 bases between. The CDR3 is made up of 15 amino acids. Germline-derived CDR1 and CDR2 are MNHEY and SVGAGI. The CDR3 DNA reads as TGTGCCAGCATGCGAAGCGGAGGAGACAAAAACATTCAGTACTTC. As protein: CASMRSGGDKNIQYF.

This sequence joins TRBV6-5 and TRBJ2-4; D is unclear. The CDR3 has 11 amino acids. CDR1 is MNHEY, CDR2 SVGAGI, per germline. V was clipped by 2 bases and J by 8 bases, with 4 bases between them. CDR3 nucleotide sequence: TGTGCCAGCAGTTACGGAGACATTCAGTACTTC. This translates into CASSYGDIQYF.

The genes are TRBV12-5 and TRBJ1-5; TRBD1 matches at 7 bases. The CDR3 consists of 18 residues. Looked up from germline, CDR1 is LGHNT and CDR2 is FRNRAP. V lost 0 bases to trimming and J lost 7 bases; unmatched junction nucleotides: 15. CDR3 in DNA: TGTGCTAGTGGTTTGGTAGGGGGCAGGGAGGTGGTGGGACAGCCCCAGCATTTT. Encoded protein: CASGLVGGREVVGQPQHF.

The chain combines TRBV4-1 with TRBJ2-3, with a possible D match to TRBD2 (6 bases). The CDR3 consists of 17 residues. Trimming shortened V by 0 bases and J by 0 bases, and 13 bases separated the two germline ends. Germline CDR1 reads MGHRA; CDR2 reads YSYEKL. CDR3 sequence (DNA): TGCGCCAGCAGCCAAGAAGTTGTCCTAGCGAGCACAGATACGCAGTATTTT. It is translated as CASSQEVVLASTDTQYF.

This clone has more than one count but fewer than ten. Here the CDR3 reads CASSFLDRGLNTEAFF. The CDR3 coding sequence is TGTGCCAGCAGTTTTTTGGACAGGGGGCTGAACACTGAAGCTTTCTTT. V is TRBV27 and J is TRBJ1-1; TRBD1 matches at 11 bases. The junction had 3 bases not matched to a gene; V was cut back by 3 bases and J by 0 bases. CDR3 size: 16 residues. Germline V gene sequence: CDR1 MNHEY, CDR2 SMNVEV (reference sequence).

The rearrangement uses TRBV19 and TRBJ2-4; D perhaps matches TRBD2 (7 bases). In germline, CDR1 is LNHDA, CDR2 SQIVND (reference sequence). V lost 10 bases, J lost 5 bases, and 12 bases lay in between. The CDR3 consists of 12 residues. The CDR3 loop reads CAIDGGQNIQYF. DNA of the CDR3: TGTGCCATCGACGGGGGGCAAAACATTCAGTACTTC.